The TCR beta chain described here comes from a study of cytotoxic CD8 clonotypes in ibrutinib-treated CLL. Study-level information: Mean per-sample yields comprised around 230,000 productive templates and tens of thousands of productive rearrangements.

The germline gives CDR1 MDHEN, CDR2 SYDVKM. The CDR3 sequence is 17 residues long. V lost 1 base and J 0 bases, leaving 13 bases between the germline ends. Clones were sequenced by immunoSEQ multiplex PCR, and TCRdb holds only the in-frame ones, with some missing. The table has approximately 80,000 clones, around 83% seen once. V gene TRBV28 combines with J gene TRBJ1-3, with D maybe TRBD1 (6 bases). The clonotype was recovered from a human donor with chronic lymphocytic leukemia. This specimen was PBMCs, taken before ibrutinib treatment. Here the CDR3 DNA reads TGTGCCAGCAGTTTATCGGGTGGAGGGGGCTCTGGAAACACCATATATTTT. As protein: CASSLSGGGGSGNTIYF.